A single sample is the source of the 9 T cell receptor beta chains below, sequenced in a study of CD8 T cells in Susac syndrome. After extraction with the RNeasy kit, about 0.45 to 1 ug of the RNA was reverse transcribed using random hexamers. One entry per CDR3 protein, called by TCRdb with MiXCR from the immunoSEQ multiplex PCR reads. The sample contains some 160,000 distinct CDR3 sequences, around 95% of which appear only once. Sequencing input: CD8+ T cells from PBMCs. The receptors shown here come from a human donor with multiple sclerosis.

The CDR3 is CASGLGTKQFF. The CDR3 bases are TGTGCCAGCGGGTTGGGAACGAAGCAGTTCTTC. This chain joins TRBV12-3 or TRBV12-4 and TRBJ2-1, with D unclear. CDR3 length: 11 residues. The V end lost 8 bases, the J end lost 11 bases, and 13 bases lay between the germline ends.

For the CDR3, the DNA is TGTGCCAGCAGCCATACGAGGGCCCCAGATACGCAGTATTTT. Protein: CASSHTRAPDTQYF. J is TRBJ2-3 and V is TRBV5-4; possible D gene TRBD2, 5 bases. This CDR3 has 14 amino acids. Germline CDR1 SGHNT, CDR2 YYREEE (reference sequence). The ends were cut back, 4 bases at V and 4 bases at J, with 13 bases in the middle.

J is TRBJ1-2 and V is TRBV9, with D possibly matching TRBD1 (5 bases). The length of the CDR3 is 15 residues. V dropped 0 bases and J dropped 3 bases, with 12 bases sitting between them. Germline V gene data show CDR1 as SGDLS and CDR2 as YYNGEE. The CDR3 spells CASSVAGNVDYGYTF. CDR3 coding DNA: TGTGCCAGCAGCGTAGCAGGGAACGTTGACTATGGCTACACCTTC.

This chain uses TRBV15 with TRBJ2-6; D is possibly TRBD1 (6 bases). The CDR3 spans 19 residues. In germline, CDR1 is LNHNV, CDR2 YYDKDF (reference sequence). The germline V and J ends were trimmed by 5 bases and 4 bases, with 24 bases remaining between them. CDR3: CATSPGGTGYFSGANVLTF. The CDR3 bases are TGTGCCACCAGCCCGGGCGGAACAGGGTATTTTTCCGGGGCCAACGTCCTGACTTTC.

The chain uses TRBV11-2 and TRBJ2-7; tentative D call: TRBD1 (9 bases). This CDR3 contains 16 residues. The germline CDR1 and CDR2 sequences are SGHAT and FQNNGV. V gave up 4 bases and J gave up 6 bases, with 22 bases separating them. The CDR3 spells CASSSPGGGTGREQYF. The CDR3 DNA reads as TGTGCCAGCAGCTCCCCAGGCGGGGGGACAGGGCGCGAGCAGTACTTC.

The V and J genes are TRBV7-6 and TRBJ2-5; TRBD2 matches 7 bases. The CDR3 sequence is 17 residues long. Germline trimming cut 2 bases from V and 1 base from J; bases unmatched to any gene: 10. From germline, CDR1 is SGHVS and CDR2 FNYEAQ. DNA of the CDR3: TGTGCCAGCAGCTTACTGGCGGGCGGGAGAATCCAAGAGACCCAGTACTTC. This translates into CASSLLAGGRIQETQYF.

This rearrangement joins TRBV18 to TRBJ1-5, with 10 nucleotides matching TRBD1. Germline V CDR1 and CDR2: KGHSH, LQKENI. CDR3 length: 15 residues. After removal of 3 bases from V and 6 bases from J, the junction contained 5 bases not matched to a gene. The CDR3 bases are TGTGCCAGCTCACCCGGACAGGGGGGGGTTCAGCCCCAGCATTTT. Its protein product is CASSPGQGGVQPQHF.

The J gene is TRBJ2-5, the V gene TRBV9, with 8 bases lining up with TRBD2. This CDR3 is built from 12 residues. The V gene's germline CDR1 is SGDLS and CDR2 YYNGEE. V lost 4 bases to trimming and J lost 14 bases; unmatched junction nucleotides: 10. DNA for the CDR3: TGTGCCAGCAGCCCCCGCTCGGGGGGGGTCTACTTC. Protein sequence: CASSPRSGGVYF.

V is TRBV7-9 and J is TRBJ2-7; the D is unclear. Germline V gene sequence: CDR1 SEHNR, CDR2 FQNEAQ (reference sequence). V was cut by 3 bases and J by 4 bases, with 19 bases left in between. CDR3 length: 16 amino acids. The CDR3 bases are TGTGCCAGCAGCTTCAGAGGCGTTGAAAGAATGTACGAGCAGTACTTC. Its protein is CASSFRGVERMYEQYF.